In its sample, the clone carrying this T cell receptor beta chain is large. What it recognizes is unknown. The templates were synthetic TCR analogs, and they were spiked into each PCR. Only in-frame clones appear in the TCRdb table, and some are missing; sequencing was by immunoSEQ multiplex PCR. Of over a thousand clones in the sample, less than 45% were seen once. The sample comes from a study of PD-L1 blockade in urothelial cancer. Across the whole study: Of prior chemotherapy regimens, patients had received between 0 and 3. General observations from the study: One FFPE tumor sample per patient, not taken right before treatment.

Each patient presented with locally advanced or metastatic urothelial carcinoma. The CDR3 has 15 residues. Germline V gene lookup returns CDR1 SGHNT and CDR2 YENEEA. Trimming took 5 bases from V and 2 from J, leaving 13 bases between them. The specimen was tumor tissue, collected before atezolizumab (anti-PD-L1) treatment. The chain uses TRBV11-3 and TRBJ1-5; possible D gene TRBD1, 5 bases. The TCR originated in a man in his 60s with urothelial cancer. This CDR3 reads CASSHTGAGNQPQHF. CDR3 nucleotides: TGTGCCAGCAGCCACACAGGAGCGGGCAATCAGCCCCAGCATTTT.